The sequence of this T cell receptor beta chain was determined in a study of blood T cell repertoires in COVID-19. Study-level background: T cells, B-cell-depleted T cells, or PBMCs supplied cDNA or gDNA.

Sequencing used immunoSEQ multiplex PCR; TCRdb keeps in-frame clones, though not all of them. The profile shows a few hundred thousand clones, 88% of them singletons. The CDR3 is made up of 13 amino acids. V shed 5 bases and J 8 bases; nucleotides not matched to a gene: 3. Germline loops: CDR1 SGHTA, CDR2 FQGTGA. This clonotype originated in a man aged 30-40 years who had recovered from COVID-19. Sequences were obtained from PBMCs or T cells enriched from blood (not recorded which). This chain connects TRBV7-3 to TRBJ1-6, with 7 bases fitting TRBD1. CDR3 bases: TGTGCCAGCAGCCAAGACAGGGATTCACCCCTCCACTTT. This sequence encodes CASSQDRDSPLHF.